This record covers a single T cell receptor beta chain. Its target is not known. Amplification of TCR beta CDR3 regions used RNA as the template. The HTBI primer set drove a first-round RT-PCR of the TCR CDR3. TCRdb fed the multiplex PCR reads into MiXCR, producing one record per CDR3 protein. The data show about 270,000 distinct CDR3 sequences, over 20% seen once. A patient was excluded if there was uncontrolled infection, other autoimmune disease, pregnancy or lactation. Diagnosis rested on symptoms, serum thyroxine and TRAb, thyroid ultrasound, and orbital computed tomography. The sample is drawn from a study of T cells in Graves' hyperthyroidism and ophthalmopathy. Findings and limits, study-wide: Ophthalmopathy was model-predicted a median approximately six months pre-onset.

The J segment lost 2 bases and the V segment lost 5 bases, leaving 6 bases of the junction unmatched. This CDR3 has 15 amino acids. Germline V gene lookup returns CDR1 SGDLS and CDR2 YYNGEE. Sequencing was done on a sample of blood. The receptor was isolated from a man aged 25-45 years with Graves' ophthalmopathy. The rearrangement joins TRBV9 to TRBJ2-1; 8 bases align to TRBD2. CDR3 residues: CASSESGSAYNEQFF. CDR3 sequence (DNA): TGTGCCAGCAGTGAAAGCGGGAGTGCCTACAATGAGCAGTTCTTC.